The clone carrying this T cell receptor beta chain was counted a few times. Its antigen is as yet unknown. This CDR3 region has 14 residues. Trimming cost V 4 bases and J 1 base, with 9 bases left between them. Germline V lookup: CDR1 SGHAT, CDR2 FQNNGV. The data stem from a study of CD8 T cells in ankylosing spondylitis. Study-wide findings and caveats: Reports of some motif variants in reactive arthritis synovial fluid and blood predate this one. In ankylosing spondylitis blood, a motif of seven to nine highly homologous TCR beta variants appeared characteristic.

Quantitative 5'-RACE was performed with molecular barcodes, and it yielded the TCR beta libraries. TCRdb itself ran the 5' RACE reads through MiXCR, one entry per CDR3 protein. The repertoire holds some 840,000 distinct CDR3 sequences, with approximately 12% as singletons. The TCR was taken from a male donor with ankylosing spondylitis. V and J are TRBV11-2 and TRBJ2-3, with no clear D. Sequencing used blood, either unsorted or a sorted T cell fraction (not recorded which). The CDR3: CASSSRPGTDTQYF. The CDR3 nucleotides read TGTGCCAGCAGCTCCAGACCCGGCACAGATACGCAGTATTTT.